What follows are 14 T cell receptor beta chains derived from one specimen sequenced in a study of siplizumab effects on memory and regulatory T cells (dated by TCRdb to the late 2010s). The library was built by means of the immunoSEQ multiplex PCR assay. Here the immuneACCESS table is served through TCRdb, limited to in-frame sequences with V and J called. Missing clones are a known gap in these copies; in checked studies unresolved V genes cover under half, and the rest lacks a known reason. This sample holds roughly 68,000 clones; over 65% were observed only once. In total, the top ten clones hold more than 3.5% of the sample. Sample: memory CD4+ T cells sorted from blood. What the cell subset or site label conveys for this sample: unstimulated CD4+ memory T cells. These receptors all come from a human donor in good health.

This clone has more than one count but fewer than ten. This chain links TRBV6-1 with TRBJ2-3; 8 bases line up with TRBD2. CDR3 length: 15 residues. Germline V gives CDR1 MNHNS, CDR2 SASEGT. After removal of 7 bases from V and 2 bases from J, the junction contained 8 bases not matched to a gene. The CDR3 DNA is TGTGCCAGCACCCCCTCGGGACTAGACACAGATACGCAGTATTTT. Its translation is CASTPSGLDTDTQYF.

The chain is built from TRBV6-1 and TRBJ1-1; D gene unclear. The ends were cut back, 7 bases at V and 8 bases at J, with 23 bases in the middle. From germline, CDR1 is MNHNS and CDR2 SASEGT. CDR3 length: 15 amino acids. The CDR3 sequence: CASTTPIRLTYEAFF. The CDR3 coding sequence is TGTGCCAGCACTACTCCAATCCGACTTACCTACGAAGCTTTCTTT.

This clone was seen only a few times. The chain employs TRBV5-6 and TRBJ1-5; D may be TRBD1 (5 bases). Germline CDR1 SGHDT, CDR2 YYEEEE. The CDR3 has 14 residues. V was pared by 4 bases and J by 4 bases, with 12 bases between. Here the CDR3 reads CASSVGRLNQPQHF. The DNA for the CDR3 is TGTGCCAGCAGCGTGGGGCGCTTGAATCAGCCCCAGCATTTT.

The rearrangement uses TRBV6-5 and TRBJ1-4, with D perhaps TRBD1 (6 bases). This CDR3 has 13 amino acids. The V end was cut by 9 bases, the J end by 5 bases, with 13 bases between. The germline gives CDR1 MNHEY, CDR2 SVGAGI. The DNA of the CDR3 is TGTGCCAGTGCAGGGGCCTCGAATGAAAAACTGTTTTTT. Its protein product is CASAGASNEKLFF.

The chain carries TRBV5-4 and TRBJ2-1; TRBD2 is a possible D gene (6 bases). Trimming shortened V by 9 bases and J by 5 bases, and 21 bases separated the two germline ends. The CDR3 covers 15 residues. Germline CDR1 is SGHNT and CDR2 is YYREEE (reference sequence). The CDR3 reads CAIVLSAGSDNEQFF. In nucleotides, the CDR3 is TGTGCCATAGTGCTATCGGCGGGGTCGGACAATGAGCAGTTCTTC.

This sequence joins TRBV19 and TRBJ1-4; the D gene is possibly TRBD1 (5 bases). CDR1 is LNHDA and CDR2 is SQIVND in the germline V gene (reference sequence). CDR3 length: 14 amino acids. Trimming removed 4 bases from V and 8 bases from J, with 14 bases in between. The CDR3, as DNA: TGTGCCAGTAGTAACGGGCCGAGGGGCGAAAAACTGTTTTTT. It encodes CASSNGPRGEKLFF.

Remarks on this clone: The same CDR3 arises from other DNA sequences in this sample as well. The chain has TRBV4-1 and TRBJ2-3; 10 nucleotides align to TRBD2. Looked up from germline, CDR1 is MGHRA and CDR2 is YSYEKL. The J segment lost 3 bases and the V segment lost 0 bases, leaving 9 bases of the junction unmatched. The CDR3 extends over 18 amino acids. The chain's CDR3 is CASSQERLAGVGTDTQYF. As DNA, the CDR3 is TGCGCCAGCAGCCAAGAGAGGCTAGCGGGAGTTGGAACAGATACGCAGTATTTT.

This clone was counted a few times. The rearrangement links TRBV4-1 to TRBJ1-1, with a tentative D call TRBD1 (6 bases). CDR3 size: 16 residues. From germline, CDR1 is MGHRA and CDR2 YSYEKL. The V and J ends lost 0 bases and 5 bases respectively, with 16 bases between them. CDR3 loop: CASSQDGFKGGTEAFF. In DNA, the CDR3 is TGCGCCAGCAGCCAAGATGGTTTTAAGGGGGGGACTGAAGCTTTCTTT.

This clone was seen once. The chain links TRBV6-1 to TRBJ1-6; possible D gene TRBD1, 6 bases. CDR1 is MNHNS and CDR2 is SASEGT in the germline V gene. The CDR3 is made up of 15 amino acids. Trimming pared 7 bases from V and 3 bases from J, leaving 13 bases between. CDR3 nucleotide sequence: TGTGCCAGCACCACGTCGACAGGCTATAATTCACCCCTCCACTTT. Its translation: CASTTSTGYNSPLHF.

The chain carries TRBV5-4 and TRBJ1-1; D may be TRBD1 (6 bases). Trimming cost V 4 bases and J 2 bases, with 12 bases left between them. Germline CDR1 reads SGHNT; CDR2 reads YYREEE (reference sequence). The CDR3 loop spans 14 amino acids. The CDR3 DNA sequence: TGTGCCAGCAGCGGGGGACATATCAACACTGAAGCTTTCTTT. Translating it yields CASSGGHINTEAFF.

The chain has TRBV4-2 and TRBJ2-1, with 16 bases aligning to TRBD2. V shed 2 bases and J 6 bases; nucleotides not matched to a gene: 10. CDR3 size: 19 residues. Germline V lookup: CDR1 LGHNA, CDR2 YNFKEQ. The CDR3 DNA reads TGTGCCAGCAGCCAACCAGGGACTAGCGGGAGGGCCGAGTCCAATGAGCAGTTCTTC. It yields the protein CASSQPGTSGRAESNEQFF.

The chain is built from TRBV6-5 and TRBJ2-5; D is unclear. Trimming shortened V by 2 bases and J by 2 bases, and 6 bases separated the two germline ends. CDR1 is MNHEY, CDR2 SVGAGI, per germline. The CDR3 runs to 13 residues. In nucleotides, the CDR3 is TGTGCCAGCAGTTACAGGCCACAAGAGACCCAGTACTTC. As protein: CASSYRPQETQYF.

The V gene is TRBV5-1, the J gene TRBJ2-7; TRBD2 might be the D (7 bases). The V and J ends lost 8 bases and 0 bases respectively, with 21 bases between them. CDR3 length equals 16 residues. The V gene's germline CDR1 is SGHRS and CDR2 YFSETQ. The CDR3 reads CASSTSRGGSSYEQYF. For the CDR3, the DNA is TGCGCCAGTTCGACCAGTAGGGGGGGGAGCTCCTACGAGCAGTACTTC. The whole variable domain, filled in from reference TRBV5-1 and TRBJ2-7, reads KAGVTQTPRYLIKTRGQQVTLSCSPISGHRSVSWYQQTPGQGLQFLFEYFSETQRNKGNFPGRFSGRQFSNSRSEMNVSTLELGDSALYLCASSTSRGGSSYEQYFGPGTRLTVT.

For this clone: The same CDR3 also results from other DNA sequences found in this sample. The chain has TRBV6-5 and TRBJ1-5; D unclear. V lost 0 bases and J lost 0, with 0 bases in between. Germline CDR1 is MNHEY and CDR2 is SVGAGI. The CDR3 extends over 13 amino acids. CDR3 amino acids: CASSYSSNQPQHF. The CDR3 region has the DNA TGTGCCAGCAGTTACTCTAGCAATCAGCCCCAGCATTTT.